The 30 T cell receptor beta chains reported below all come from one sample, sequenced in a study of blood T cell repertoires in COVID-19 (dated by TCRdb to the early 2020s). Library preparation used the immunoSEQ multiplex PCR assay. Imported from immuneACCESS, the table was reduced by TCRdb to in-frame sequences with V and J called. These copies leave out some clones; in studies compared against another copy, an unresolved V gene accounts for under half, and the cause of the remainder is not known. In this sample the table shows a few hundred thousand clones, roughly 87% of which occur a single time. Roughly 2.1% of the sample goes to the ten largest clones. The sample was peripheral blood. The origin of the receptors is a man aged 18 to 29 with active or convalescent COVID-19.

This clone was seen just once. The same CDR3 also results from other DNA sequences found in this sample. The chain uses TRBV9 and TRBJ2-1; possibly TRBD2 for D (5 bases). Germline V gene lookup returns CDR1 SGDLS and CDR2 YYNGEE. The V and J ends lost 1 base and 1 base respectively, with 9 bases between them. The CDR3 consists of 15 residues. The CDR3 reads CASSVRGLSYNEQFF. The DNA for the CDR3 is TGTGCCAGCAGCGTACGTGGACTTTCCTACAATGAGCAGTTCTTC.

The chain employs TRBV6-6 and TRBJ2-7; D is possibly TRBD1 (6 bases). CDR1 and CDR2 from the germline V gene are MNHNY and SVGAGI (reference sequence). This CDR3 has 15 residues. Deletions cut 6 bases from V and 2 bases from J, with 17 bases between. The DNA of the CDR3 is TGTGCCAGCAGGCCCTACAGGGACACACCCTACGAGCAGTACTTC. It is translated as CASRPYRDTPYEQYF.

The chain has TRBV9 and TRBJ2-1, with D unresolved. The CDR3 runs 14 residues. Trimming pared 0 bases from V and 7 bases from J, leaving 11 bases between. Germline CDR1 reads SGDLS; CDR2 reads YYNGEE. Here the CDR3 reads CASSVEVVYNEQFF. In DNA, the CDR3 is TGTGCCAGCAGCGTAGAAGTAGTGTATAATGAGCAGTTCTTC.

The chain is built from TRBV2 and TRBJ2-2; D remains ambiguous. Germline V gives CDR1 SNHLY, CDR2 FYNNEI. This CDR3 has 11 residues. V was pared by 7 bases and J by 6 bases, with 6 bases between. The CDR3 sequence is CASKSPGELFF. CDR3 nucleotides: TGTGCCAGCAAGAGTCCCGGGGAGCTGTTTTTT.

The V and J genes are TRBV11-2 and TRBJ2-5; possible D gene TRBD2, 7 bases. Deletions cut 4 bases from V and 5 bases from J, with 23 bases between. This CDR3 has 17 amino acids. Germline V gene data show CDR1 as SGHAT and CDR2 as FQNNGV. The CDR3 region is CASSSHPGGSSAETQYF. In DNA, the CDR3 is TGTGCCAGCAGCTCGCACCCGGGGGGCTCGAGCGCCGAGACCCAGTACTTC.

J is TRBJ2-5 and V is TRBV7-9, with 12 bases matching TRBD1. V lost 7 bases to trimming and J lost 5 bases; unmatched junction nucleotides: 8. The V gene's germline CDR1 is SEHNR and CDR2 FQNEAQ (reference sequence). The CDR3 is 15 amino acids. CDR3 sequence: CASKKGTGGRETQYF. DNA of the CDR3: TGTGCCAGCAAAAAAGGGACAGGGGGCCGGGAGACCCAGTACTTC.

The rearrangement uses TRBV5-1 and TRBJ2-2, with unresolved D. This CDR3 contains 13 residues. Germline V gene lookup returns CDR1 SGHRS and CDR2 YFSETQ. V was pared by 3 bases and J by 5 bases, with 8 bases between. For the CDR3, the DNA is TGCGCCAGCAGCTGGCAGGCTACCGGGGAGCTGTTTTTT. The encoded protein is CASSWQATGELFF.

The CDR3 DNA reads TGTGCCAGCTCACCACCGGCGGCAGGGGATGGCTACACCTTC. This translates into CASSPPAAGDGYTF. The genes are TRBV18 and TRBJ1-2, with TRBD1 as a possible D gene (6 bases). The V end was cut by 0 bases, the J end by 6 bases, with 11 bases between. The CDR3 is made up of 14 amino acids. Germline V CDR1 and CDR2: KGHSH, LQKENI.

The chain joins TRBV19 to TRBJ2-7, with 7 bases aligning to TRBD1. The J segment lost 1 base and the V segment lost 9 bases, leaving 3 bases of the junction unmatched. The CDR3 has 12 amino acids. Germline V lookup: CDR1 LNHDA, CDR2 SQIVND (reference sequence). The CDR3 loop is CARCRGSYEQYF. The DNA of the CDR3 is TGTGCCAGGTGCAGGGGGTCCTACGAGCAGTACTTC.

The chain joins TRBV19 to TRBJ2-7; D not resolved. V dropped 9 bases and J dropped 4 bases, with 16 bases sitting between them. Looked up from germline, CDR1 is LNHDA and CDR2 is SQIVND (reference sequence). The CDR3 is 13 amino acids. CDR3 in DNA: TGTGCCAGCAATCCACCCAGGCCATACGAGCAGTACTTC. As protein: CASNPPRPYEQYF.

The V call is TRBV4-1, the J call TRBJ2-3, with 8 positions matching TRBD2. With V trimmed by 4 bases and J by 3 bases, 3 bases remained unmatched. The germline V gene has CDR1 MGHRA and CDR2 YSYEKL. This CDR3 spans 14 amino acids. The CDR3 loop is CASSPGGGTDTQYF. The CDR3 bases are TGCGCCAGCAGCCCCGGGGGGGGAACAGATACGCAGTATTTT.

This clone was seen only a few times. J is TRBJ1-5 and V is TRBV7-9; 7 nucleotides match TRBD1. The CDR3 loop spans 13 amino acids. J lost 5 bases, V lost 5 bases, and 3 bases had no gene match. Germline loops: CDR1 SEHNR, CDR2 FQNEAQ (reference sequence). The chain's CDR3 is CASSRTGDQPQHF. DNA of the CDR3: TGTGCCAGCAGCCGGACAGGAGATCAGCCCCAGCATTTT.

This chain connects TRBV18 to TRBJ1-1, with 10 bases lining up with TRBD1. The trim removed 3 bases at V and 5 bases at J, leaving 6 bases unmatched. Germline-derived CDR1 and CDR2 are KGHSH and LQKENI. CDR3 length equals 15 residues. The DNA for the CDR3 is TGTGCCAGCTCACCGGAGACAGGGGGCCGGACTGAAGCTTTCTTT. This codes for CASSPETGGRTEAFF.

The V gene is TRBV19, the J gene TRBJ1-3; TRBD1 matches at 9 bases. This CDR3 spans 15 amino acids. CDR1 and CDR2 (germline): LNHDA, SQIVND (reference sequence). V dropped 9 bases and J dropped 2; count of bases not matched to a gene: 8. The CDR3 reads CASRTGERTGNTIYF. In DNA form, the CDR3 reads TGTGCCAGCAGGACAGGGGAAAGGACTGGAAACACCATATATTTT.

The rearrangement uses TRBV10-3 and TRBJ1-2; no definite D call. The CDR3 totals 11 residues. Looked up from germline, CDR1 is ENHRY and CDR2 is SYGVKD. Trimming took 7 bases from V and 1 from J, leaving 4 bases between them. The CDR3 spells CAINSNYGYTF. DNA for the CDR3: TGTGCCATCAACAGTAACTATGGCTACACCTTC.

V and J are TRBV19 and TRBJ2-7; 7 nucleotides match TRBD2. The CDR3 sequence is 14 residues long. Germline CDR1 LNHDA, CDR2 SQIVND (reference sequence). V shed 2 bases, J shed 2 bases, and the junction held 3 bases outside the gene matches. The DNA of the CDR3 is TGTGCCAGTAGTATACGGGAGGACCCCTACGAGCAGTACTTC. Translating it yields CASSIREDPYEQYF.

The V call is TRBV28, the J call TRBJ1-2, with D tentatively TRBD1 (5 bases). This CDR3 contains 15 residues. Germline V gene lookup returns CDR1 MDHEN and CDR2 SYDVKM. V lost 5 bases, J lost 2 bases, and 15 bases lay in between. The CDR3 spells CASSLLGGMNYGYTF. The CDR3 region has the DNA TGTGCCAGCAGTCTCCTCGGGGGAATGAACTATGGCTACACCTTC.

V gene TRBV3-1 (or the pseudogene TRBV3-2) combines with J gene TRBJ2-5, with a weak D call TRBD2 (6 bases). There are 15 residues in the CDR3. Trimming cost V 4 bases and J 5 bases, with 17 bases left between them. CDR1 LGHDT and CDR2 YNNKEL come from the germline V gene (reference sequence). CDR3 nucleotide sequence: TGTGCCAGCAGCCTCTCCGGGGTAGCGGTGGAGACCCAGTACTTC. It translates to CASSLSGVAVETQYF.

The V call is TRBV5-1, the J call TRBJ2-2; D is perhaps TRBD1 (6 bases). V lost 4 bases and J lost 1, with 11 bases in between. This CDR3 is 15 amino acids long. Germline V gives CDR1 SGHRS, CDR2 YFSETQ. In nucleotides, the CDR3 is TGCGCCAGCAGCCCCACCAGGGGGAACACCGGGGAGCTGTTTTTT. Amino acids: CASSPTRGNTGELFF. Together with reference TRBV5-1 and TRBJ2-2, the CDR3 gives the full variable domain: KAGVTQTPRYLIKTRGQQVTLSCSPISGHRSVSWYQQTPGQGLQFLFEYFSETQRNKGNFPGRFSGRQFSNSRSEMNVSTLELGDSALYLCASSPTRGNTGELFFGEGSRLTVL.

The chain joins TRBV7-2 to TRBJ2-7, with a weak D call TRBD2 (7 bases). This CDR3 comprises 16 residues. CDR1 SGHTA and CDR2 FQGNSA come from the germline V gene. V lost 3 bases, J lost 0 bases, and 15 bases lay in between. In nucleotides, the CDR3 is TGTGCCAGCAGCTTCCGCGGGGGCCCTAGCTCCTACGAGCAGTACTTC. This gives the protein CASSFRGGPSSYEQYF.

This chain uses TRBV19 with TRBJ2-3, with 9 bases fitting TRBD1. J lost 1 base, V lost 10 bases, and 9 bases had no gene match. Germline V gene lookup returns CDR1 LNHDA and CDR2 SQIVND (reference sequence). The CDR3 is made up of 15 amino acids. This CDR3 reads CATSTRDRGTDTQYF. DNA for the CDR3: TGTGCCACTTCGACCCGGGACAGGGGCACAGATACGCAGTATTTT. The variable domain in full, with the rest retrieved from reference TRBV19 and TRBJ2-3, is DGGITQSPKYLFRKEGQNVTLSCEQNLNHDAMYWYRQDPGQGLRLIYYSQIVNDFQKGDIAEGYSVSREKKESFPLTVTSAQKNPTAFYLCATSTRDRGTDTQYFGPGTRLTVL.

The chain uses TRBV19 and TRBJ1-6; 7 positions match TRBD1. Germline CDR1 and CDR2: LNHDA and SQIVND (reference sequence). Trimming at V came to 6 bases and at J to 19 bases, leaving 15 bases not matched to a gene. The CDR3 has 13 amino acids. In DNA, the CDR3 is TGTGCCAGTAGCCCCCTCGACAGGGAAGAGTTGCACTTT. It encodes CASSPLDREELHF.

This clone was seen more than once but under ten times. The chain combines TRBV5-3 with TRBJ2-1, with 7 bases identical to TRBD2. TRBV5-3 is sorted into the ORF group, with uncertain function. This CDR3 comprises 15 residues. J gave up 6 bases and V 4 bases, and 10 bases lay outside the gene matches. This CDR3 reads CARSVSGVRTNEQFF. The CDR3 bases are TGTGCCAGAAGCGTAAGCGGGGTAAGGACCAATGAGCAGTTCTTC.

The CDR3 coding sequence is TGTGCCAGCAGCCCGGGGACAGGGGGGCAGCCCCAGCATTTT. It is translated as CASSPGTGGQPQHF. This chain joins TRBV7-8 and TRBJ1-5; TRBD1 agrees at 11 bases. Per the germline V gene, CDR1 is SGHVS and CDR2 is FQNEAQ. Losses at the gene ends were 5 bases for V and 7 bases for J; bases not matched to a gene: 4. The CDR3 runs to 14 residues.

V is TRBV4-1 and J is TRBJ1-2, with D hard to call. Trimming removed 0 bases at V and 2 bases at J, with 13 bases between. The CDR3 has 16 amino acids. The germline gives CDR1 MGHRA, CDR2 YSYEKL. The CDR3 DNA sequence: TGCGCCAGCAGCCAAGATAGTTCCAGCGGGAACTATGGCTACACCTTC. Translation: CASSQDSSSGNYGYTF.

V gene TRBV6-4 combines with J gene TRBJ1-6, with D possibly being TRBD1 (5 bases). CDR1 is MRHNA and CDR2 is SNTAGT in the germline V gene. V was pared by 5 bases and J by 6 bases, with 11 bases between. This CDR3 is 14 amino acids long. CDR3 sequence (DNA): TGTGCCAGCAGTCTCGGGGGGTTTAATTCACCCCTCCACTTT. It specifies CASSLGGFNSPLHF.

The chain has TRBV5-6 and TRBJ1-1, with D perhaps matching TRBD1 (5 bases). CDR1 and CDR2 from the germline V gene are SGHDT and YYEEEE. The CDR3 sequence is 15 residues long. V dropped 6 bases and J dropped 4 bases, with 19 bases sitting between them. In DNA form, the CDR3 reads TGTGCCAGCACCCTGCTAATCCCGGGGGTCACTGAAGCTTTCTTT. It is translated as CASTLLIPGVTEAFF.

This clone was picked up one time. This rearrangement joins TRBV24-1 to TRBJ2-1, with a tentative D call TRBD2 (6 bases). The CDR3 loop spans 19 amino acids. The germline CDR1 and CDR2 sequences are KGHDR and SFDVKD. V lost 3 bases, J lost 8 bases, and 28 bases lay in between. The CDR3 DNA is TGTGCCACCAGTGATCGCCACCAGACTTTAGCGGCGGGACGGTATGAGCAGTTCTTC. Residues: CATSDRHQTLAAGRYEQFF.

The rearrangement uses TRBV5-5 and TRBJ1-5; no firm D call. Trimming took off 4 bases at V and 4 bases at J, with 12 bases between the two ends. CDR1 SGHKS and CDR2 YYEKEE come from the germline V gene (reference sequence). The CDR3 runs to 14 residues. Here the CDR3 DNA reads TGTGCCAGCAGCCCCGGAGGCGGGAATCAGCCCCAGCATTTT. Residues: CASSPGGGNQPQHF.

The genes are TRBV9 and TRBJ2-7, with 8 bases aligning to TRBD2. This CDR3 spans 14 amino acids. The J segment lost 6 bases and the V segment lost 3 bases, leaving 8 bases of the junction unmatched. CDR1 is SGDLS and CDR2 is YYNGEE in the germline V gene. The DNA for the CDR3 is TGTGCCAGCAGCGCGGGACTAGTGGCCCGCGAGCAGTACTTC. This translates into CASSAGLVAREQYF.